The entry below describes one T cell receptor beta chain. No antigen is known for it. The data derive from a study of shared clonotypes between healthy human individuals. At a deep level, the assay was run. Clones were read by immunoSEQ multiplex PCR, and TCRdb kept only the in-frame ones, dropping some. The sample records about 550,000 clones, 95% to 96% being singletons. Naive CD8 cells lacked CD45RO and underwent positive selection for CCR7, leaving out terminally differentiated effector memory CD45RA+ cells. Study-level results: Naive subsets usually exceeded memory subsets in estimated richness. Clonotype sharing across several donors was observed for 4.5% to 6.5% of naive CD4 clonotypes.

Trimming pared 2 bases from V and 4 bases from J, leaving 10 bases between. This CDR3 is built from 14 residues. CDR1 and CDR2 (germline): MNHEY, SMNVEV (reference sequence). This receptor was taken from a woman younger than 45 in good health. The rearrangement links TRBV27 to TRBJ2-3; tentatively, D is TRBD2 (5 bases). Sequencing was carried out using naive CD8+ T cells sorted from blood. CDR3 loop: CASSLLGSADTQYF. As DNA, the CDR3 is TGTGCCAGCAGTTTACTGGGGAGCGCAGATACGCAGTATTTT.